This TCR beta chain derives from a study of identical twins. This CDR3 has 12 residues. With 4 bases removed from V and 4 bases from J, the gap between germline ends came to 5 bases. TCRdb reprocessed the 5' RACE reads with MiXCR, giving one entry per CDR3 protein. The top ten hold around 13% of the sample, which has about 720,000 distinct CDR3 sequences, 15% to 20% seen once. Separately, the same data were catalogued under a study of T cells expressing NK-cell markers. As that report states: Serological testing identified most of the eight sequenced donors as HCMV-seropositive and one as seronegative.

The receptor's source is a young woman in good health. This chain links TRBV12-3 or TRBV12-4 with TRBJ1-5; D not certain. The source material was PBMCs. CDR3 sequence: CASSWGNQPQHF. CDR3 nucleotides: TGTGCCAGCAGTTGGGGTAATCAGCCCCAGCATTTT.